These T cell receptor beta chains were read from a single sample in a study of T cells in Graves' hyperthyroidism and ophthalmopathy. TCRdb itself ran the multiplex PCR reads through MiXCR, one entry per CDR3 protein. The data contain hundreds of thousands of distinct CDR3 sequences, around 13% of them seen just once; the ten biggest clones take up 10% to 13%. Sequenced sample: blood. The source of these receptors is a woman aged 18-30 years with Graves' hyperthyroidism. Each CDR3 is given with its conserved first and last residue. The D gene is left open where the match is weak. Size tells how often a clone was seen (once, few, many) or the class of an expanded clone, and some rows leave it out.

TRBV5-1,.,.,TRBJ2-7,CASRISGGSYEQYF,TGCGCCAGCCGCATTAGTGGTGGGTCCTACGAGCAGTACTTC
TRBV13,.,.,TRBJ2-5,CASSSQVAGPYF,TGTGCCAGCAGCTCCCAGGTCGCAGGTCCGTACTTC
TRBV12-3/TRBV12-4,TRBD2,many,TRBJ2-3,CASSQSGTRSSDTQYF,TGTGCCAGCAGCCAGAGCGGGACTAGATCGTCAGATACGCAGTATTTT
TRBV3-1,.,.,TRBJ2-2,CASSVEAGWAGELFF,TGTGCCAGCAGCGTAGAGGCGGGATGGGCCGGGGAGCTGTTTTTT
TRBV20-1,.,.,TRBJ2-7,CSANTGEEQYF,TGCAGTGCTAATACAGGTGAAGAGCAGTACTTC
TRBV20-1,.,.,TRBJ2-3,CSALAKKRADTQYF,TGCAGTGCCCTAGCGAAGAAACGGGCAGATACGCAGTATTTT
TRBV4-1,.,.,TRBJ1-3,CASSRLFVSSGNTIYF,TGCGCCAGCAGCCGGCTGTTTGTGAGCTCTGGAAACACCATATATTTT
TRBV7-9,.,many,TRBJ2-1,CASSLDYNEQFF,TGTGCCAGCAGTCTTGACTACAATGAGCAGTTCTTC
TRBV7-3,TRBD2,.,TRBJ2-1,CASSPLADTYNEQFF,TGTGCCAGCAGCCCCCTAGCGGATACCTACAATGAGCAGTTCTTC
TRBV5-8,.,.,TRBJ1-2,CASGIRDGSNYGYTF,TGTGCCAGCGGAATCCGGGACGGCTCTAACTATGGCTACACCTTC
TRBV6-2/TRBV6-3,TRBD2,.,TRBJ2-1,CASLGAGGRNEQFF,TGTGCCAGTCTGGGGGCGGGGGGGCGGAATGAGCAGTTCTTC
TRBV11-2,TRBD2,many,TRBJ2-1,CASNAGDEQFF,TGTGCCAGCAACGCGGGGGATGAGCAGTTCTTC
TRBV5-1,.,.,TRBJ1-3,CASSPNRARDSGNTIYF,TGCGCCAGCAGCCCCAACAGGGCCCGCGACTCTGGAAACACCATATATTTT
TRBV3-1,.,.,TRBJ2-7,CASSQVGQLAYEQYF,TGTGCCAGCAGCCAAGTAGGACAGCTCGCCTACGAGCAGTACTTC
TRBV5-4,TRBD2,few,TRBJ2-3,CASSSSSGSGDTQYF,TGTGCCAGCAGCTCCTCTAGCGGGAGTGGAGATACGCAGTATTTT
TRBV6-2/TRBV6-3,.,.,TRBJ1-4,CASGALNEKLFF,TGTGCCAGTGGGGCACTCAATGAAAAACTGTTTTTT
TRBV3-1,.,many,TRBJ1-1,CASSQTSLWGGLGNTEAFF,TGTGCCAGCAGCCAAACCTCTCTTTGGGGGGGGCTGGGAAACACTGAAGCTTTCTTT
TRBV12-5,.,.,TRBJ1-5,CASGLVRQVNNQPQHF,TGTGCTAGTGGTTTGGTTAGGCAGGTAAACAATCAGCCCCAGCATTTT
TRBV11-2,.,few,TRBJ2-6,CASSQGPNVLTF,TGTGCCAGCAGCCAAGGACCCAACGTCCTGACTTTC
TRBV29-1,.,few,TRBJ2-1,CSVENEQFF,TGCAGCGTTGAAAATGAGCAGTTCTTC
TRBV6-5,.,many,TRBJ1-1,CASSSSGVLTTEAFF,TGTGCCAGCAGTTCCTCGGGAGTTCTGACGACTGAAGCTTTCTTT
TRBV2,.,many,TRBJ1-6,CASSGYTSASPLHF,TGTGCCAGCAGTGGGTATACCTCCGCTTCACCCCTCCACTTT
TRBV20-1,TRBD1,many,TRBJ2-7,CSALRTGLLEQYF,TGCAGTGCTCTTCGGACAGGTTTACTCGAGCAGTACTTC
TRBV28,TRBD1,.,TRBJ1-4,CASSSVPGQGSQELFF,TGTGCCAGCAGTTCCGTCCCCGGACAGGGGAGTCAGGAACTGTTTTTT
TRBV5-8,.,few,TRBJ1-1,CASSWPGSSEAFF,TGTGCCAGCAGCTGGCCCGGCAGTTCTGAAGCTTTCTTT
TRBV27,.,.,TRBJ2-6,CASSLDVGFSSGANVLTF,TGTGCCAGCAGTTTAGACGTGGGCTTTTCCTCTGGGGCCAACGTCCTGACTTTC
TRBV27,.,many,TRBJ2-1,CASSEDHSYNEQFF,TGTGCCAGCAGTGAAGACCACTCCTACAATGAGCAGTTCTTC
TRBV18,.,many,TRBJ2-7,CASSLMDGASSEQYF,TGTGCCAGCTCACTAATGGACGGAGCCTCGAGCGAGCAGTACTTC
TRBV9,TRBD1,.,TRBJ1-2,CASSVSGTGSSYGYTF,TGTGCCAGCAGCGTATCTGGGACAGGGAGCTCATATGGCTACACCTTC
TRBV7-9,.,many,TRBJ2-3,CASSLSQTDTQYF,TGTGCCAGCAGCTTGTCCCAAACGGATACGCAGTATTTT
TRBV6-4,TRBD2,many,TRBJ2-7,CASSDATSDSYEQYF,TGTGCCAGCAGTGACGCGACTAGCGACTCCTACGAGCAGTACTTC
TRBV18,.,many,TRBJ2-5,CASSPQAGETQYF,TGTGCCAGCTCACCTCAGGCAGGGGAGACCCAGTACTTC
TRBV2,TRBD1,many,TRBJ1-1,CASSDGQARGTEAFF,TGTGCCAGCAGTGATGGACAGGCCAGAGGGACTGAAGCTTTCTTT
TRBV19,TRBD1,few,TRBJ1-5,CASSIRGLGQVGQPQHF,TGTGCCAGTAGTATTAGGGGACTCGGACAGGTCGGTCAGCCCCAGCATTTT
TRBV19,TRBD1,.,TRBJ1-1,CASSWTGKYTEAFF,TGTGCCAGTAGTTGGACAGGGAAGTACACTGAAGCTTTCTTT
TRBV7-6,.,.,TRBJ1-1,CASSPQPDDLTEAFF,TGTGCCAGCAGCCCACAGCCCGACGACCTCACTGAAGCTTTCTTT
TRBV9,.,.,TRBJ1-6,CASSPHGTSSYNSPLHF,TGTGCCAGCAGCCCCCACGGTACGAGCTCCTATAATTCACCCCTCCACTTT
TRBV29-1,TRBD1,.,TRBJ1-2,CSVAGGSPWGYTF,TGCAGCGTTGCAGGGGGCAGCCCTTGGGGCTACACCTTC
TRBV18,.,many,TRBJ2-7,CASSSFSSGLSYEQYF,TGTGCCAGCTCAAGCTTCAGTAGCGGTCTTTCCTACGAGCAGTACTTC
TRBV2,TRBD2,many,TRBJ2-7,CATLLANEQYF,TGTGCCACCCTACTAGCGAACGAGCAGTACTTC
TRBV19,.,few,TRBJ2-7,CASSIGPLGPALSQQYF,TGTGCCAGTAGTATAGGGCCGCTGGGGCCCGCACTGAGCCAGCAGTACTTC
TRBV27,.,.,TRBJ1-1,CASSRRQVAEAFF,TGTGCCAGCAGCCGTAGACAGGTCGCTGAAGCTTTCTTT
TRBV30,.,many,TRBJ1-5,CAWSRANNQPQHF,TGTGCCTGGAGTCGGGCAAACAATCAGCCCCAGCATTTT
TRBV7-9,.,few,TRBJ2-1,CASSSGLYTYNEQFF,TGTGCCAGCAGCTCGGGACTCTATACCTACAATGAGCAGTTCTTC
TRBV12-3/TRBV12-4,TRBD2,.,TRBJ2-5,CASSSLGRGMETQYF,TGTGCCAGCAGTTCCCTGGGGCGGGGGATGGAGACCCAGTACTTC
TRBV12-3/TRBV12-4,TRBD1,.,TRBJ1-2,CASSNHTGTGVTDYGYTF,TGTGCCAGCAGTAACCATACCGGGACAGGCGTCACGGACTATGGCTACACCTTC
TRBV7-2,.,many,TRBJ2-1,CASSFGGSVYNEQFF,TGTGCCAGCAGCTTTGGCGGGTCAGTCTACAATGAGCAGTTCTTC
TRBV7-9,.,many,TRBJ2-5,CAATPAGDQETQYF,TGTGCCGCAACTCCCGCAGGAGACCAAGAGACCCAGTACTTC
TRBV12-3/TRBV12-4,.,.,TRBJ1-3,CASSPIMATNSGNTIYF,TGTGCCAGCAGCCCTATCATGGCCACCAACTCTGGAAACACCATATATTTT
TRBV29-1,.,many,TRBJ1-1,CSVVVTRGAFF,TGCAGCGTTGTCGTCACACGGGGAGCTTTCTTT
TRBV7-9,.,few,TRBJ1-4,CASSLAVTPTNEKLFF,TGTGCCAGCAGCTTAGCAGTTACCCCAACTAATGAAAAACTGTTTTTT
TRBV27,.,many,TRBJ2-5,CASSPTKVGKETQYF,TGTGCCAGCAGTCCTACTAAAGTGGGAAAAGAGACCCAGTACTTC
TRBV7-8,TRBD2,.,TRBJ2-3,CASSYLWAGGTDTQYF,TGTGCCAGCAGCTATCTCTGGGCGGGAGGGACAGATACGCAGTATTTT